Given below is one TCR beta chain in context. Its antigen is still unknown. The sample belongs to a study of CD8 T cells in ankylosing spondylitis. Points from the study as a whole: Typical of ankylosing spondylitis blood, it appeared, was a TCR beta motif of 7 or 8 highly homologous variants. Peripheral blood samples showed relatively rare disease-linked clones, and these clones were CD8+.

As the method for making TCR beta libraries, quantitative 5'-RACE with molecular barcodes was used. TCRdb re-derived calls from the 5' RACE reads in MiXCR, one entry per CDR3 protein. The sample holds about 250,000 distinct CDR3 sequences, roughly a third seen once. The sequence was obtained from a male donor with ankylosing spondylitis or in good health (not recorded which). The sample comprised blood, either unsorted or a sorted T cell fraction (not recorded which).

CDR3 protein: CASSQQKGNTIYF. The CDR3, as DNA: TGTGCCAGCAGTCAACAAAAAGGGAACACCATATATTTT. J is TRBJ1-3 and V is TRBV5-6; D unresolved. The V end lost 5 bases, the J end lost 7 bases, and 13 bases lay between the germline ends. Per germline, CDR1 SGHDT and CDR2 YYEEEE. The CDR3 runs 13 residues. The full variable domain, rest sourced from reference TRBV5-6 and TRBJ1-3, is DAGVTQSPTHLIKTRGQQVTLRCSPKSGHDTVSWYQQALGQGPQFIFQYYEEEERQRGNFPDRFSGHQFPNYSSELNVNALLLGDSALYLCASSQQKGNTIYFGEGSWLTVV.